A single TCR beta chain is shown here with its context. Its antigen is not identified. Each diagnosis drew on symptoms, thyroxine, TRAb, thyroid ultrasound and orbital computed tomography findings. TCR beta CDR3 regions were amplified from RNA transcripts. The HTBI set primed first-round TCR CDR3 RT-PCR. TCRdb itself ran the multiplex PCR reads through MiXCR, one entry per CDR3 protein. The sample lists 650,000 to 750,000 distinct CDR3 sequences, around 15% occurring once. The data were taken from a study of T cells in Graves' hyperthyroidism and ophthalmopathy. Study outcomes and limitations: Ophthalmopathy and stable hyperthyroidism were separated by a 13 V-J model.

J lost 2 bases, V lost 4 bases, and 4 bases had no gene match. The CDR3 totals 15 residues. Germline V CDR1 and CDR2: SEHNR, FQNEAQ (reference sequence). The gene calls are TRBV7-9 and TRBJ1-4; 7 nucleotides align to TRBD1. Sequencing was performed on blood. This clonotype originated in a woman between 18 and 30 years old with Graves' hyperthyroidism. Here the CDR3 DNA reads TGTGCCAGCAGCTCCAGGGACAGCACTAATGAAAAACTGTTTTTT. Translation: CASSSRDSTNEKLFF.